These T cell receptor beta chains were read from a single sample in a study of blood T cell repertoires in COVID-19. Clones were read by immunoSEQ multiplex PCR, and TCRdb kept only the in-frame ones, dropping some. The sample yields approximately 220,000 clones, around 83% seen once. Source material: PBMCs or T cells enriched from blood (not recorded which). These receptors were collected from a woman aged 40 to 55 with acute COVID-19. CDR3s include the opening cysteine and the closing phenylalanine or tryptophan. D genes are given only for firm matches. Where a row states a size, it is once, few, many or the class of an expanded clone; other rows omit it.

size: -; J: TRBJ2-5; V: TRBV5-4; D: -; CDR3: CASSPSREETQYF; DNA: TGTGCCAGCAGCCCGAGCAGGGAAGAGACCCAGTACTTC
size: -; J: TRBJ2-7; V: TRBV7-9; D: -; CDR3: CASTPGVSYEQYF; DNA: TGTGCCAGCACCCCGGGGGTCTCCTACGAGCAGTACTTC
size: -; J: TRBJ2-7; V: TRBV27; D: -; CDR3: CASSLTAGAPWEQYF; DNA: TGTGCCAGCAGTCTAACGGCAGGGGCTCCTTGGGAGCAGTACTTC
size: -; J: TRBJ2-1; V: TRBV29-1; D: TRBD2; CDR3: CSVRLGLAASYNEQFF; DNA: TGCAGCGTCCGATTAGGACTAGCGGCGTCCTACAATGAGCAGTTCTTC
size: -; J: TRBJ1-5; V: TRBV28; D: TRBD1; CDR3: CASSLTGGIQPQHF; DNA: TGTGCCAGCAGTTTAACAGGGGGTATTCAGCCCCAGCATTTT
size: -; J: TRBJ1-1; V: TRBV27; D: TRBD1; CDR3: CASSLSGTGSTEAFF; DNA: TGTGCCAGCAGTTTATCCGGGACAGGGTCCACTGAAGCTTTCTTT
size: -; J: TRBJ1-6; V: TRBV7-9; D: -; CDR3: CASSLEGRGYSPLHF; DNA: TGTGCCAGCAGCTTAGAGGGCAGGGGATATTCACCCCTCCACTTT
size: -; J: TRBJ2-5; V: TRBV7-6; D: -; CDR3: CASSLDSNTQYF; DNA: TGTGCCAGCAGCTTGGACTCAAATACCCAGTACTTC
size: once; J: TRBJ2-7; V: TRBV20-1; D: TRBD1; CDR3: CSASKGTGTYEQYF; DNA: TGCAGTGCTAGTAAGGGGACAGGGACCTACGAGCAGTACTTC
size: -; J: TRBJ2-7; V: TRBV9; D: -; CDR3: CASSVGGSSPYEQYF; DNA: TGTGCCAGCAGCGTAGGAGGCAGTTCCCCCTACGAGCAGTACTTC
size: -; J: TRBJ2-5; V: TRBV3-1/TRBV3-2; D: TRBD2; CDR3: CASSQGTSGSWETQYF; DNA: TGTGCCAGCAGCCAGGGGACTAGCGGGAGTTGGGAGACCCAGTACTTC
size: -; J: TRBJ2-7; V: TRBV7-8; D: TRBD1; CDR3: CASSLSTGGYEQYF; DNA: TGTGCCAGCAGCTTGTCGACAGGGGGCTACGAGCAGTACTTC
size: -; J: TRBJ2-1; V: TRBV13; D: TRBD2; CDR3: CASSLGLAGGPGNEQFF; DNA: TGTGCCAGCAGCTTGGGACTAGCGGGGGGCCCGGGCAATGAGCAGTTCTTC
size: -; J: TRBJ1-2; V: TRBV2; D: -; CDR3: CASRGDYGYTF; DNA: TGTGCCAGCAGGGGCGACTATGGCTACACCTTC
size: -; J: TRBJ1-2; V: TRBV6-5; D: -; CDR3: CASTIGDLYGYTF; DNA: TGTGCCAGCACCATAGGGGATCTCTATGGCTACACCTTC
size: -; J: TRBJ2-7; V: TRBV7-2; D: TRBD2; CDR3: CASTFREAGVYEQYF; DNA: TGTGCCAGCACCTTCCGGGAAGCGGGAGTTTACGAGCAGTACTTC
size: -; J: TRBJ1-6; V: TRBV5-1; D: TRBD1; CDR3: CASSFFAGGIPNNSPLHF; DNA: TGCGCCAGCAGCTTTTTTGCAGGGGGCATTCCGAATAATTCACCCCTCCACTTT
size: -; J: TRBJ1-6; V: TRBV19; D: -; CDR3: CASSIAGQGNSPLHF; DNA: TGTGCCAGTAGTATTGCAGGGCAAGGTAATTCACCCCTCCACTTT
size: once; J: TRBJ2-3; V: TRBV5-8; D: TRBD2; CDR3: CASSPLGGRTDTQYF; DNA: TGTGCCAGCAGCCCTTTGGGGGGGAGGACAGATACGCAGTATTTT
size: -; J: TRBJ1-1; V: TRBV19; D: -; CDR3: CASSIDRATNTEAFF; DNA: TGTGCCAGTAGTATAGATCGAGCCACGAACACTGAAGCTTTCTTT
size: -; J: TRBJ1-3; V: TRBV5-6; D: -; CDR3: CASSSSKQDPSGNTIYF; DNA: TGTGCCAGCAGCTCTTCAAAACAGGACCCCTCTGGAAACACCATATATTTT
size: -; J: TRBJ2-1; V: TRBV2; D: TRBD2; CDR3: CASNPGGSYGEQFF; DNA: TGTGCCAGCAACCCGGGGGGGTCTTACGGTGAGCAGTTCTTC
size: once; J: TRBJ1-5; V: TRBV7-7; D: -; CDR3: CASSLDADQPQHF; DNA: TGTGCCAGCAGCTTAGATGCAGATCAGCCCCAGCATTTT
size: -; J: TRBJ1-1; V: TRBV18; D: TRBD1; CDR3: CASSPVTGVRTEAFF; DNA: TGTGCCAGCTCACCTGTGACAGGGGTAAGGACTGAAGCTTTCTTT
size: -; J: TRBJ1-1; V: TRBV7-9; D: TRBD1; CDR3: CASSGGQGANTEAFF; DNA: TGTGCCAGCAGCGGAGGACAGGGGGCGAACACTGAAGCTTTCTTT
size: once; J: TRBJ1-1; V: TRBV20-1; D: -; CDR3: CSASRRVNTEAFF; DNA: TGCAGTGCTAGTAGGCGGGTGAACACTGAAGCTTTCTTT